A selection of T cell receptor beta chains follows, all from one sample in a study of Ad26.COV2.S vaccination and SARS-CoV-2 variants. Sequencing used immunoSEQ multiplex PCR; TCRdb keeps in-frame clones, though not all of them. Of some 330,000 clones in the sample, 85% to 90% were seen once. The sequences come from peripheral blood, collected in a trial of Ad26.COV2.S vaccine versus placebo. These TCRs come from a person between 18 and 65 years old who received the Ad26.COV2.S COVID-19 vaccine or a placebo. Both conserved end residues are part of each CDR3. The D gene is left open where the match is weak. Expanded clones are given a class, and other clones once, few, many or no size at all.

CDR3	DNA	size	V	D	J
CASSFRQGYMNTEAFF	TGTGCCAGCAGTTTCCGACAGGGATACATGAACACTGAAGCTTTCTTT	NA	TRBV5-6	TRBD1	TRBJ1-1
CASSFDRNTEAFF	TGCGCCAGCAGCTTCGACAGGAACACTGAAGCTTTCTTT	once	TRBV5-1	NA	TRBJ1-1
CASSYSREKLSYGYTF	TGTGCCAGCAGTTACTCGCGGGAGAAGTTATCCTATGGCTACACCTTC	NA	TRBV6-5	NA	TRBJ1-2
CASSLSASNEKLFF	TGTGCCAGCAGCTTATCTGCCAGTAATGAAAAACTGTTTTTT	once	TRBV7-3	NA	TRBJ1-4
CASSYSRTGWGKNIQYF	TGTGCCAGCAGTTACAGCCGGACAGGATGGGGCAAAAACATTCAGTACTTC	NA	TRBV6-2/TRBV6-3	TRBD1	TRBJ2-4
CASSVSLAGGSYEQYF	TGTGCCAGCAGCGTAAGTTTAGCGGGGGGGTCCTACGAGCAGTACTTC	NA	TRBV9	TRBD2	TRBJ2-7
CASSTLQVNYGYTF	TGTGCCAGCAGCACCTTACAGGTTAACTATGGCTACACCTTC	NA	TRBV28	NA	TRBJ1-2
CASSQGANSPYGYTF	TGCGCCAGCAGCCAAGGCGCGAACAGCCCCTATGGCTACACCTTC	NA	TRBV4-3	NA	TRBJ1-2
CASSPTGLGSEFGYTF	TGCGCCAGCAGCCCAACAGGGTTGGGTTCGGAGTTTGGCTACACCTTC	NA	TRBV5-1	NA	TRBJ1-2
CASSQTAQGYRFF	TGTGCCAGCAGCCAGACGGCCCAGGGGTATCGGTTCTTC	NA	TRBV3-1/TRBV3-2	NA	TRBJ2-1
CASSERTGAGGYTF	TGTGCCAGCAGTGAACGAACAGGGGCTGGTGGCTACACCTTC	NA	TRBV2	TRBD1	TRBJ1-2
CASSLGGTGTYEQYF	TGTGCCAGCAGCTTAGGTGGGACAGGAACCTACGAGCAGTACTTC	once	TRBV11-3	TRBD1	TRBJ2-7
CASSLRGPLDTEAFF	TGTGCCAGCAGCCTCAGGGGACCCCTTGACACTGAAGCTTTCTTT	NA	TRBV7-3	NA	TRBJ1-1
CASSVGGTEAFF	TGTGCCAGCAGCGTGGGGGGCACTGAAGCTTTCTTT	NA	TRBV9	NA	TRBJ1-1
CASSMQRQPQHF	TGTGCCAGTAGTATGCAGCGTCAGCCCCAGCATTTT	NA	TRBV19	NA	TRBJ1-5
CASRPLISSTEAFF	TGTGCCAGCAGGCCGCTCATTTCGAGCACTGAAGCTTTCTTT	NA	TRBV28	NA	TRBJ1-1
CASSLGTAYDEQYF	TGTGCCAGCAGCTTGGGGACGGCGTATGACGAGCAGTACTTC	NA	TRBV5-4	NA	TRBJ2-7
CASSLEAAYEQYF	TGCGCCAGCAGCTTGGAGGCAGCCTACGAGCAGTACTTC	NA	TRBV5-1	NA	TRBJ2-7
CASSVSSGIYSNQPQHF	TGTGCCAGCAGTGTCTCTTCCGGGATTTATAGCAATCAGCCCCAGCATTTT	once	TRBV6-1	NA	TRBJ1-5
CASTVNEKLFF	TGTGCCAGCACCGTAAATGAAAAACTGTTTTTT	NA	TRBV2	NA	TRBJ1-4
CASSSIRQLSSYNSPLHF	TGTGCCAGCAGTTCCATCCGACAGCTCAGCTCCTATAATTCACCCCTCCACTTT	NA	TRBV6-2/TRBV6-3	NA	TRBJ1-6
CASSRGQGFPRSYNSPLHF	TGTGCCAGCAGCCGGGGACAGGGATTTCCCCGCTCCTATAATTCACCCCTCCACTTT	NA	TRBV7-2	TRBD1	TRBJ1-6
CASSPDAGRSSYNSPLHF	TGTGCCAGCAGCCCAGACGCAGGGAGGAGCTCCTATAATTCACCCCTCCACTTT	NA	TRBV9	NA	TRBJ1-6
CSAIPDTEAFF	TGCAGTGCTATTCCCGATACTGAAGCTTTCTTT	NA	TRBV20-1	NA	TRBJ1-1
CASSDGGSRSEQFF	TGTGCCAGCAGCGATGGAGGGTCCCGAAGCGAGCAGTTCTTC	NA	TRBV9	NA	TRBJ2-1
CSVGAGYGYTF	TGCAGCGTTGGGGCAGGCTATGGCTACACCTTC	NA	TRBV29-1	NA	TRBJ1-2
CASMEQGANEKLFF	TGCGCCAGCATGGAACAGGGGGCTAATGAAAAACTGTTTTTT	NA	TRBV5-1	TRBD1	TRBJ1-4
CASSHEVAGELFF	TGCGCCAGCAGCCATGAAGTGGCCGGGGAGCTGTTTTTT	NA	TRBV4-3	NA	TRBJ2-2
CASSDSFRSNTGELFF	TGTGCCAGCAGTGACTCCTTTAGGTCGAACACCGGGGAGCTGTTTTTT	NA	TRBV6-4	NA	TRBJ2-2
CASSRLRGQGSTGELFF	TGTGCCAGCAGCCGACTCCGAGGACAGGGATCCACCGGGGAGCTGTTTTTT	few	TRBV7-6	TRBD1	TRBJ2-2
CASSQDFGSEAFF	TGTGCCAGCAGCCAAGATTTTGGGAGTGAAGCTTTCTTT	NA	TRBV3-1/TRBV3-2	NA	TRBJ1-1
CASRGTSGGSTDTQYF	TGTGCCAGCAGGGGGACTAGCGGAGGGAGCACAGATACGCAGTATTTT	NA	TRBV2	TRBD2	TRBJ2-3
CASCAGPNTGELFF	TGTGCCAGCTGTGCGGGCCCAAACACCGGGGAGCTGTTTTTT	once	TRBV7-3	NA	TRBJ2-2
CASSDGLGYTF	TGCGCCAGCAGCGACGGCCTCGGCTACACCTTC	NA	TRBV10-2	NA	TRBJ1-2
CATSRGRESTVLFF	TGTGCCACCAGCAGAGGGAGGGAGTCCACGGTACTGTTTTTT	NA	TRBV15	NA	TRBJ2-2
CASSVGLALYNEQFF	TGTGCCAGCAGCGTAGGACTGGCCCTGTACAATGAGCAGTTCTTC	NA	TRBV9	NA	TRBJ2-1
CASSQDFGYLGDTQYF	TGTGCCAGCAGCCAAGATTTTGGCTACCTGGGAGATACGCAGTATTTT	NA	TRBV14	NA	TRBJ2-3
CATGGSGEFF	TGTGCCACTGGGGGTTCCGGGGAGTTCTTC	few	TRBV15	NA	TRBJ2-1
CASSNGYSNQPQHF	TGTGCCAGCAGCAACGGTTATAGCAATCAGCCCCAGCATTTT	NA	TRBV21-1	NA	TRBJ1-5
CASSTSFPGSGELPGTQYF	TGTGCCAGCAGCACGAGCTTCCCAGGGTCGGGGGAATTACCGGGGACCCAGTACTTC	NA	TRBV5-6	NA	TRBJ2-5
CASSSTGLQGTEAFF	TGTGCCAGCAGCTCCACCGGTCTACAGGGCACTGAAGCTTTCTTT	NA	TRBV7-6	NA	TRBJ1-1
CASSLDPNTEAFF	TGTGCCAGCAGCTTAGACCCGAACACTGAAGCTTTCTTT	NA	TRBV12-3/TRBV12-4	NA	TRBJ1-1